The TCR beta chain described here comes from a study of blood T cell repertoires in COVID-19. The wider study: The United States, Italy and Spain provided the acute and convalescent COVID-19 samples. T cells, B-cell-depleted T cells, or PBMCs provided the cDNA or gDNA that served as material.

Trimming shortened V by 3 bases and J by 4 bases, and 13 bases separated the two germline ends. This CDR3 is 14 amino acids long. Germline-derived CDR1 and CDR2 are GTSNPN and SVGIG (reference sequence). Per the authors' pipeline: From reference gene primer amplification, estimates of nucleated cell counts were derived. Generated by immunoSEQ multiplex PCR, the TCRdb table keeps only in-frame clones and is missing some. Clone size and the V and J calls come from that table; the DNA yielded D and trimming. The data contain over 70,000 clones, 80% of them singletons. The sample consisted of peripheral blood. This chain links TRBV30 with TRBJ1-5, with unresolved D. The clonotype was recovered from a woman of 80 years or more with acute or convalescent COVID-19. The CDR3 loop is CAWSDDISNQPQHF. The CDR3 DNA reads TGTGCCTGGAGCGATGACATATCGAATCAGCCCCAGCATTTT.